This T cell receptor beta chain stems from a study of spatial heterogeneity in lung cancer. Overall study: Alpha-chain sequences were detected in numbers that were consistently lower than beta-chain sequences. There were, on average, more than 9.5 raw-read appearances for each unique TCR and UMI combination.

Sample time point: sample taken at primary tumor resection. Tumor, nontumor lung or frozen PBMC supplied whole RNA that was sequenced unsorted. The CDR3 sequence is 14 residues long. V lost 5 bases and J lost 1, with 12 bases in between. Germline V CDR1 and CDR2: MNHEY, SMNVEV (reference sequence). TCR cDNA molecules each carried a unique molecular identifier. One entry per CDR3 protein, called by TCRdb with MiXCR from the 5' RACE reads. The sample lists some 100,000 distinct CDR3 sequences, around 8.6% seen once, with about 7.1% in the top ten. This chain joins TRBV27 and TRBJ2-7; maybe TRBD2 (6 bases). This clonotype was sampled from a male donor with early-stage non-small cell lung cancer. The sample here was PBMCs, taken at surgery. The CDR3: CASSGRGGSYEQYF. The CDR3 nucleotides are TGTGCCAGCAGTGGTAGGGGAGGATCCTACGAGCAGTACTTC.